The TCR beta chain under discussion was sequenced for a study of T-cell reconstitution after alpha-beta-depleted transplantation in children. Unique molecular identifiers were incorporated into the prepared TCRbeta library. TCRdb ran MiXCR on the PCR reads and lists one entry per CDR3 protein. The profile covers a few hundred thousand distinct CDR3 sequences, with about an eighth appearing a single time and around 4.1% taken by the ten largest. This clonotype appeared a few times. Germline V CDR1 and CDR2: SQVTM, ANQGSEA. Trimming removed 1 base from V and 8 bases from J, with 12 bases in between. CDR3 length: 13 amino acids.

Here the sequenced sample was PBMCs, taken from the stem cell graft. The TCR was taken from a human donor who donated a stem cell graft to a child with Fanconi anemia. The chain joins TRBV29-1 to TRBJ2-1; D is unclear. Here the CDR3 DNA reads TGCAGCGTTGAAGGAAGAACCACGGATGAGCAGTTCTTC. Its translation is CSVEGRTTDEQFF.